Described below is a single TCR beta chain sequence and its context. The data belong to a study of blood T cell repertoires in COVID-19. CDR1 LNHDA and CDR2 SQIVND come from the germline V gene (reference sequence). After removal of 4 bases from V and 6 bases from J, the junction contained 8 bases not matched to a gene. The length of the CDR3 is 15 residues. Generated by immunoSEQ multiplex PCR, the TCRdb table keeps only in-frame clones and is missing some. The data contain 430,000 or so clones, approximately 87% of them singletons. The gene calls are TRBV19 and TRBJ1-4, with TRBD1 identical over 7 bases. Material: PBMCs or T cells enriched from blood (not recorded which). This sequence was found in a woman between 40 and 55 years old who had recovered from COVID-19. This CDR3 reads CASSTNRGSHEKLFF. DNA of the CDR3: TGTGCCAGTAGTACGAACAGGGGATCTCATGAAAAACTGTTTTTT.